The rows below give T cell receptor beta chains drawn from one sample of a study of T cells in Graves' hyperthyroidism and ophthalmopathy. TCRdb re-called the multiplex PCR reads with MiXCR, one entry per CDR3 protein. The table includes some 490,000 distinct CDR3 sequences, under 25% detected once. The sequencing sample was made of blood. The receptors were sampled from a woman in her sixties or seventies with Graves' ophthalmopathy. Each CDR3 is given with its conserved first and last residue. D genes are given only for firm matches. Rows give clone size only sometimes, using once, few, many, or a class for an expanded clone.

abundance | d_gene | j_gene | v_gene | len | CDR3aa | CDR3nt
NA | NA | TRBJ2-1 | TRBV27 | 16 | CASSSRGLAWVGEQFF | TGTGCCAGCAGTTCCCGGGGACTTGCTTGGGTAGGTGAGCAGTTCTTC
NA | NA | TRBJ2-1 | TRBV9 | 16 | CASSVGGLRPLNEQFF | TGTGCCAGCAGCGTAGGGGGACTCCGACCACTCAATGAGCAGTTCTTC
few | TRBD1 | TRBJ2-7 | TRBV29-1 | 13 | CSVEDRAKGEQYF | TGCAGCGTCGAGGACAGGGCCAAAGGCGAGCAGTACTTC
few | NA | TRBJ2-1 | TRBV11-1 | 14 | CASSIERGYNEQFF | TGTGCCAGCAGCATCGAGAGGGGCTACAATGAGCAGTTCTTC
many | NA | TRBJ2-7 | TRBV28 | 12 | CASGTSTYEQYF | TGTGCCAGCGGGACATCTACCTACGAGCAGTACTTC
many | NA | TRBJ2-2 | TRBV28 | 17 | CASSSRDWGRSTGELFF | TGTGCCAGCAGTTCCCGGGATTGGGGCAGATCCACCGGGGAGCTGTTTTTT
many | NA | TRBJ1-1 | TRBV11-2 | 14 | CASTLGGYSTEAFF | TGTGCCAGCACCTTGGGAGGTTACAGTACTGAAGCTTTCTTT
few | NA | TRBJ2-3 | TRBV30 | 12 | CAWTTGGQSRYF | TGTGCCTGGACAACCGGGGGCCAAAGTAGGTATTTT
NA | TRBD1 | TRBJ2-2 | TRBV28 | 15 | CASSSPGQGNGELFF | TGTGCCAGCAGTTCTCCGGGACAGGGGAACGGGGAGCTGTTTTTT
few | TRBD2 | TRBJ2-7 | TRBV6-1 | 13 | CASNPSGSYEQYF | TGTGCCAGCAATCCTAGCGGGAGTTACGAGCAGTACTTC
NA | NA | TRBJ2-7 | TRBV10-3 | 14 | CAISHETGSAEQYF | TGTGCCATCAGCCATGAAACAGGGTCAGCCGAGCAGTACTTC
few | NA | TRBJ1-2 | TRBV19 | 13 | CASSEWAFYGYTF | TGTGCCAGTAGTGAATGGGCCTTCTATGGCTACACCTTC
few | NA | TRBJ2-1 | TRBV19 | 14 | CASRKLGFAYEQFF | TGTGCCAGTAGGAAACTAGGATTTGCGTATGAGCAGTTCTTC
NA | NA | TRBJ1-5 | TRBV7-2 | 13 | CASSRQVNQPQHF | TGTGCCAGCAGCCGACAGGTAAATCAGCCCCAGCATTTT
NA | NA | TRBJ2-3 | TRBV12-3/TRBV12-4 | 14 | CATSDLESTDTQYF | TGTGCCACCAGTGACCTCGAGAGCACAGATACGCAGTATTTT
NA | NA | TRBJ1-2 | TRBV19 | 12 | CATTDLGAGYTF | TGTGCCACCACCGATCTCGGGGCTGGCTACACCTTC
NA | NA | TRBJ1-5 | TRBV10-3 | 15 | CATRRGNPNNQPQHF | TGTGCCACTAGGCGGGGAAACCCAAACAATCAGCCCCAGCATTTT
NA | TRBD1 | TRBJ1-5 | TRBV4-3 | 17 | CASSQDAGGRGNQPQHF | TGCGCCAGCAGCCAAGATGCAGGGGGAAGGGGCAATCAGCCCCAGCATTTT
many | TRBD2 | TRBJ2-1 | TRBV12-3/TRBV12-4 | 15 | CASSSSGSHNNEQFF | TGTGCCAGCAGTTCCAGCGGGAGCCACAACAATGAGCAGTTCTTC
many | TRBD1 | TRBJ2-7 | TRBV15 | 15 | CATSSDRGRSYEQYF | TGTGCCACCAGCAGCGACAGGGGTAGGTCCTACGAGCAGTACTTC
many | TRBD2 | TRBJ2-2 | TRBV6-1 | 16 | CASSPRLAGDPGELFF | TGTGCCAGCAGTCCCCGACTAGCGGGAGACCCCGGGGAGCTGTTTTTT
NA | NA | TRBJ1-3 | TRBV9 | 15 | CASSTNWDSGNTIYF | TGTGCCAGCAGCACAAATTGGGACTCTGGAAACACCATATATTTT
NA | TRBD2 | TRBJ2-1 | TRBV13 | 15 | CASSLETSGNDEQFF | TGTGCCAGCAGCTTAGAGACTAGCGGGAACGATGAGCAGTTCTTC
few | NA | TRBJ1-6 | TRBV3-1 | 13 | CASSPEPNSPLHF | TGTGCCAGCAGCCCAGAGCCGAATTCACCCCTCCACTTT
few | NA | TRBJ1-3 | TRBV18 | 15 | CASSPPARQGNTIYF | TGTGCCAGCTCACCACCGGCTCGACAGGGAAACACCATATATTTT
many | NA | TRBJ2-5 | TRBV7-2 | 15 | CASSPRADLQETQYF | TGTGCCAGCAGCCCCCGGGCCGACCTGCAAGAGACCCAGTACTTC
NA | NA | TRBJ1-1 | TRBV6-2/TRBV6-3 | 14 | CASSYAGANTEAFF | TGTGCCAGCAGTTACGCGGGGGCTAACACTGAAGCTTTCTTT
NA | NA | TRBJ1-3 | TRBV12-3/TRBV12-4 | 13 | CASSLGDGNTIYF | TGTGCCAGCAGTTTGGGGGACGGAAACACCATATATTTT
few | TRBD2 | TRBJ2-1 | TRBV5-1 | 15 | CASSKLAGSLNEQFF | TGCGCCAGCAGCAAACTAGCGGGTAGCTTAAATGAGCAGTTCTTC
many | TRBD2 | TRBJ2-2 | TRBV2 | 13 | CASSKGLAGELFF | TGTGCCAGCTCCAAGGGACTAGCCGGGGAGCTGTTTTTT
many | NA | TRBJ2-5 | TRBV2 | 14 | CASTKEAYPETQYF | TGTGCCAGCACAAAGGAGGCATACCCGGAGACCCAGTACTTC
NA | NA | TRBJ2-2 | TRBV27 | 17 | CASSFYEDPRTNGELFF | TGTGCCAGCAGTTTTTATGAGGACCCCCGAACGAACGGGGAGCTGTTTTTT
many | NA | TRBJ2-2 | TRBV6-1 | 15 | CASSLGGTASGELFF | TGTGCCAGCAGTCTGGGCGGGACAGCGTCCGGGGAGCTGTTTTTT
many | TRBD1 | TRBJ2-7 | TRBV12-5 | 17 | CASGLVPSGRGTYEQYF | TGTGCTAGTGGTTTGGTACCTTCGGGCAGGGGGACCTACGAGCAGTACTTC
few | TRBD2 | TRBJ2-5 | TRBV12-5 | 17 | CASGLRLAEYTQETQYF | TGTGCTAGTGGTTTGCGACTAGCGGAGTACACCCAAGAGACCCAGTACTTC
few | NA | TRBJ1-2 | TRBV20-1 | 14 | CSAPGTFGDYGYTF | TGCAGTGCTCCCGGGACGTTTGGAGACTATGGCTACACCTTC
NA | TRBD2 | TRBJ2-1 | TRBV18 | 15 | CASSPPSTSGSEQFF | TGTGCCAGCTCACCACCGAGTACTAGCGGGAGTGAGCAGTTCTTC
NA | NA | TRBJ1-1 | TRBV3-1 | 15 | CASSQEGHRYTEAFF | TGTGCCAGCAGCCAAGAGGGCCACAGGTACACTGAAGCTTTCTTT
few | NA | TRBJ1-2 | TRBV10-3 | 15 | CAISESLGGYYGYTF | TGTGCCATCAGTGAGTCCTTAGGAGGTTACTATGGCTACACCTTC
NA | NA | TRBJ1-6 | TRBV6-9 | 18 | CASSYDGGFVSYNSPLHF | TGTGCCAGCAGTTACGACGGGGGGTTTGTATCCTATAATTCACCCCTCCACTTT
NA | TRBD1 | TRBJ2-7 | TRBV5-1 | 16 | CASSLRTGARVDEQYF | TGCGCCAGCAGCTTGCGTACAGGGGCGAGGGTAGACGAGCAGTACTTC
NA | NA | TRBJ1-1 | TRBV14 | 12 | CASSQSSAKAFF | TGTGCCAGCAGCCAATCGTCAGCTAAAGCTTTCTTT
many | NA | TRBJ2-7 | TRBV2 | 14 | CASSAKVVVSEQYF | TGTGCCAGCAGTGCAAAGGTGGTGGTCTCCGAGCAGTACTTC
NA | NA | TRBJ2-7 | TRBV2 | 13 | CVTGEGKAYEQYF | TGTGTTACCGGGGAAGGGAAAGCCTACGAGCAGTACTTC
NA | NA | TRBJ1-1 | TRBV18 | 14 | CASSSVGMNTEAFF | TGTGCCAGCTCATCCGTAGGGATGAACACTGAAGCTTTCTTT
many | NA | TRBJ1-2 | TRBV7-8 | 15 | CASSLVLTGNYGYTF | TGTGCCAGCAGCTTAGTGTTGACGGGGAACTATGGCTACACCTTC
NA | NA | TRBJ2-4 | TRBV14 | 13 | CASSLQGVNIQYF | TGTGCCAGCAGCCTACAGGGTGTAAACATTCAGTACTTC
many | TRBD1 | TRBJ1-1 | TRBV27 | 13 | CASSFNRGTEAFF | TGTGCCAGCAGTTTCAACAGGGGGACTGAAGCTTTCTTT
few | TRBD2 | TRBJ2-1 | TRBV5-1 | 11 | CASQRGGEQFF | TGCGCCAGCCAGCGGGGGGGTGAGCAGTTCTTC
NA | NA | TRBJ2-3 | TRBV19 | 18 | CASAEEYRALGGADTQYF | TGTGCCAGTGCCGAAGAATACCGGGCCTTAGGAGGGGCAGATACGCAGTATTTT
NA | TRBD2 | TRBJ2-1 | TRBV15 | 14 | CATSGIAGVNEQFF | TGTGCCACCAGCGGGATAGCGGGAGTAAATGAGCAGTTCTTC
NA | NA | TRBJ2-1 | TRBV7-9 | 17 | CASSLEWGRGSYNEQFF | TGTGCCAGCAGCTTAGAGTGGGGTCGAGGCTCCTACAATGAGCAGTTCTTC
few | TRBD2 | TRBJ2-7 | TRBV12-3/TRBV12-4 | 13 | CASRLLAGSEQYF | TGTGCCAGCAGACTACTAGCGGGAAGCGAGCAGTACTTC
NA | TRBD1 | TRBJ1-3 | TRBV18 | 15 | CASSPETGFGNTIYF | TGTGCCAGCTCACCAGAGACAGGGTTTGGAAACACCATATATTTT
many | TRBD2 | TRBJ2-3 | TRBV10-2 | 16 | CASMGLAGPPTDTQYF | TGCGCCAGCATGGGACTAGCGGGGCCCCCCACAGATACGCAGTATTTT
NA | TRBD1 | TRBJ2-2 | TRBV7-6 | 16 | CASSLAGQVNTGELFF | TGTGCCAGCAGCTTAGCGGGACAGGTGAACACCGGGGAGCTGTTTTTT
NA | NA | TRBJ2-1 | TRBV5-8 | 17 | CASSRRSRGLNHNEQFF | TGTGCCAGCAGCCGAAGGAGTCGGGGGCTCAATCACAATGAGCAGTTCTTC
few | NA | TRBJ1-5 | TRBV6-1 | 18 | CASSAGRATLRSNQPQHF | TGTGCCAGCAGTGCGGGCAGGGCCACGCTGAGGAGCAATCAGCCCCAGCATTTT
few | TRBD2 | TRBJ2-5 | TRBV9 | 14 | CASSVEGLGETQYF | TGTGCCAGCAGCGTAGAGGGACTAGGAGAGACCCAGTACTTC
many | NA | TRBJ1-1 | TRBV28 | 11 | CASSSERGAFF | TGTGCCAGCAGTTCCGAAAGAGGAGCTTTCTTT